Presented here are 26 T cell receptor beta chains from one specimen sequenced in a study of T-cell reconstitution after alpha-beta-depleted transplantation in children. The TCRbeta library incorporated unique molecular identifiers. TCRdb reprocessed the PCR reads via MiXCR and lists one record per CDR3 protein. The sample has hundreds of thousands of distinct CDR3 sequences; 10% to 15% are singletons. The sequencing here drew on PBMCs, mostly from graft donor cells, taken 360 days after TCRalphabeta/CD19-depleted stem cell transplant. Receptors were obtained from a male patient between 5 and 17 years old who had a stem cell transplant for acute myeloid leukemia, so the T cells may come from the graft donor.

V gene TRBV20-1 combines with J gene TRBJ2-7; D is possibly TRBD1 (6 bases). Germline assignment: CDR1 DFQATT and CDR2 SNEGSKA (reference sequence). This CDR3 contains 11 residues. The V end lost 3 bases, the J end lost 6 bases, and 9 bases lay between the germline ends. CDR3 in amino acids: CSASGGPEQYF. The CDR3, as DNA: TGCAGTGCTAGTGGGGGCCCCGAGCAGTACTTC.

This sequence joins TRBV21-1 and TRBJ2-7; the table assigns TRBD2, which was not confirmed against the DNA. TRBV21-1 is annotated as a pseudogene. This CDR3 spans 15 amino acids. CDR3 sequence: CASSNVAGFPYEQYF. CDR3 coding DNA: TGTGCCAGCAGCAACGTGGCGGGATTCCCCTACGAGCAGTACTTC.

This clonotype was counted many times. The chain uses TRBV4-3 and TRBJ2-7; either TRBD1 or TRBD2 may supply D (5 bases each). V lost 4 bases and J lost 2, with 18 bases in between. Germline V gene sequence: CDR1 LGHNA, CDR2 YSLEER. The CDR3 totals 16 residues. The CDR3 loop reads CASSPVGGQGAYEQYF. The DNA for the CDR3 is TGCGCCAGCAGCCCAGTAGGTGGGCAGGGAGCCTACGAGCAGTACTTC.

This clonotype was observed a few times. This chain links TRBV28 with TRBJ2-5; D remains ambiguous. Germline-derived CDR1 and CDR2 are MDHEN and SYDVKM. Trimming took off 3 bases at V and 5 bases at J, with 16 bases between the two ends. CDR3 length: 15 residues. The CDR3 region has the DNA TGTGCCAGCAGTTTTGGCTACACCCGTGGGGAGACCCAGTACTTC. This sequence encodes CASSFGYTRGETQYF.

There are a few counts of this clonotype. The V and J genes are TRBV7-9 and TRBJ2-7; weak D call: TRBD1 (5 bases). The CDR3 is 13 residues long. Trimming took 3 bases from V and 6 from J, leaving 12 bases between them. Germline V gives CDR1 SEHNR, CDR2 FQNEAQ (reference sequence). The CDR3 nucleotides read TGTGCCAGCAGCTTGTCCCAGCAGGGCGAGCAGTACTTC. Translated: CASSLSQQGEQYF.

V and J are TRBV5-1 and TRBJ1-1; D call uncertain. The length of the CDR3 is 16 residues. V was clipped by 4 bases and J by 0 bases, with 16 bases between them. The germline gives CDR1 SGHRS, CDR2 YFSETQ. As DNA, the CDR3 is TGCGCCAGCAGCCCCGCCCACTACCAAATGAACACTGAAGCTTTCTTT. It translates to CASSPAHYQMNTEAFF.

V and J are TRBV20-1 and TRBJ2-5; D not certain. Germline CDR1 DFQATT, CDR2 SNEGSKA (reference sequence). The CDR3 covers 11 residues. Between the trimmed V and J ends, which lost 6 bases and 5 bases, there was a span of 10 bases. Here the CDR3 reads CSALPQETQYF. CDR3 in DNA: TGCAGTGCACTACCTCAGGAGACCCAGTACTTC.

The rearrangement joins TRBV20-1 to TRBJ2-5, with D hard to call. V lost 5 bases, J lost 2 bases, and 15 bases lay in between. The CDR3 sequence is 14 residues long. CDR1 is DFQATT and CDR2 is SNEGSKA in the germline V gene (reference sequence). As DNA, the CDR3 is TGCAGTGCTTTCAATTTCTGGGAACAAGAGACCCAGTACTTC. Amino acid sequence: CSAFNFWEQETQYF.

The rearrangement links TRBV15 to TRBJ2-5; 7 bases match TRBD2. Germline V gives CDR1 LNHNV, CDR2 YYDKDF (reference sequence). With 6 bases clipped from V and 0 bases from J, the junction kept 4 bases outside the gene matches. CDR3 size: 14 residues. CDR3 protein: CATRASGYQETQYF. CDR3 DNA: TGTGCCACCAGAGCTAGCGGTTACCAAGAGACCCAGTACTTC.

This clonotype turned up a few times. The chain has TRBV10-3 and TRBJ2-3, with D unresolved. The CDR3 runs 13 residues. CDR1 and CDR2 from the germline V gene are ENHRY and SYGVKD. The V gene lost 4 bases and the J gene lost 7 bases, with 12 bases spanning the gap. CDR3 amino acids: CAISGYFAYTQYF. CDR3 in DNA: TGTGCCATCAGTGGGTACTTCGCGTATACGCAGTATTTT.

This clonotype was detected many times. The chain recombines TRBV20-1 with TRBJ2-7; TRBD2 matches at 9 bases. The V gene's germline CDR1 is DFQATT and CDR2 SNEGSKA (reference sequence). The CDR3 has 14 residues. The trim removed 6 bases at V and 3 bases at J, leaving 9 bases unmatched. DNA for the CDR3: TGCAGTGCCGGTTTTAGCGGGGGACACTACGAGCAGTACTTC. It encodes CSAGFSGGHYEQYF.

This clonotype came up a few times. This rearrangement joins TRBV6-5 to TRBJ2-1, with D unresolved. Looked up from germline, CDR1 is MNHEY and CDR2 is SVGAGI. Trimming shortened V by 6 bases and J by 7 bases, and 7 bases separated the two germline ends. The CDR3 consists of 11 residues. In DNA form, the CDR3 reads TGTGCCAGCAGGATCGGGAATGAGCAGTTCTTC. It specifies CASRIGNEQFF.

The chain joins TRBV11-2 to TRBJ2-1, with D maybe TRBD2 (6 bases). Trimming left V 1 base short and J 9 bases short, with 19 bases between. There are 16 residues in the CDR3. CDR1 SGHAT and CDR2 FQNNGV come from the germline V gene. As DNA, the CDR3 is TGTGCCAGCAGCTTAGGGACTGGGAGGTCCAATTTTGAGCAGTTCTTC. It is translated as CASSLGTGRSNFEQFF. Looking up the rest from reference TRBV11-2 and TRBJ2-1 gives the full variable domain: EAGVAQSPRYKIIEKRQSVAFWCNPISGHATLYWYQQILGQGPKLLIQFQNNGVVDDSQLPKDRFSAERLKGVDSTLKIQPAKLEDSAVYLCASSLGTGRSNFEQFFGPGTRLTVL.

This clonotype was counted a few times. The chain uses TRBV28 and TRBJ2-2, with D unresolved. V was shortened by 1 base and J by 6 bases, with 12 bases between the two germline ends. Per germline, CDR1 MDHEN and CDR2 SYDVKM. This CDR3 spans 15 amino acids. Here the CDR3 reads CASSLSARPSGELFF. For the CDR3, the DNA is TGTGCCAGCAGTTTATCGGCGAGGCCTTCCGGGGAGCTGTTTTTT.

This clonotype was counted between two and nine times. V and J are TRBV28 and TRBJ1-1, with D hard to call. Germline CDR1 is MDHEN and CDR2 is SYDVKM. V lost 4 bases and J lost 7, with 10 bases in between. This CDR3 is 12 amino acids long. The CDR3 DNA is TGTGCCAGCAGTTCATCTTTGGGTGAAGCTTTCTTT. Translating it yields CASSSSLGEAFF. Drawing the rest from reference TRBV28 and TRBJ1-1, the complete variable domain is DVKVTQSSRYLVKRTGEKVFLECVQDMDHENMFWYRQDPGLGLRLIYFSYDVKMKEKGDIPEGYSVSREKKERFSLILESASTNQTSMYLCASSSSLGEAFFGQGTRLTVV.

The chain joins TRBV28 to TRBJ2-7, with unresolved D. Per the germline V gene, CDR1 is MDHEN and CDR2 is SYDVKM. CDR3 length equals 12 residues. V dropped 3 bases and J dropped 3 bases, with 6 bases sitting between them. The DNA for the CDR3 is TGTGCCAGCAGTTTGCAACGCTACGAGCAGTACTTC. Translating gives CASSLQRYEQYF. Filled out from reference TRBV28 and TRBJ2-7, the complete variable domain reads DVKVTQSSRYLVKRTGEKVFLECVQDMDHENMFWYRQDPGLGLRLIYFSYDVKMKEKGDIPEGYSVSREKKERFSLILESASTNQTSMYLCASSLQRYEQYFGPGTRLTVT.

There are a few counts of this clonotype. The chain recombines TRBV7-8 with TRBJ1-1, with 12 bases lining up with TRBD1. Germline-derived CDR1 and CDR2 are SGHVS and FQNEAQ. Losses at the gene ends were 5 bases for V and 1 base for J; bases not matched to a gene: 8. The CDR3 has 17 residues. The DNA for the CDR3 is TGTGCCAGCAGCGCGGGACAGGGGGCTTCTAGGAACACTGAAGCTTTCTTT. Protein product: CASSAGQGASRNTEAFF.

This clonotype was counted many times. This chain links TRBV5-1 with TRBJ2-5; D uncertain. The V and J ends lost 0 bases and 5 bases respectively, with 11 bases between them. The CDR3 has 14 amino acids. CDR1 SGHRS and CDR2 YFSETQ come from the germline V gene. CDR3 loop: CASSLEPVGETQYF. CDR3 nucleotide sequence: TGCGCCAGCAGCTTGGAGCCAGTCGGGGAGACCCAGTACTTC.

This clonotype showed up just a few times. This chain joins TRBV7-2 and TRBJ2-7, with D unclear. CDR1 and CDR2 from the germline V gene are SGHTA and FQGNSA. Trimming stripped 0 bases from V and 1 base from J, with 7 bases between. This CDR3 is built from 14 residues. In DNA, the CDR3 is TGTGCCAGCAGCTTAGCGTACAAATCCTACGAGCAGTACTTC. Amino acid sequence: CASSLAYKSYEQYF.

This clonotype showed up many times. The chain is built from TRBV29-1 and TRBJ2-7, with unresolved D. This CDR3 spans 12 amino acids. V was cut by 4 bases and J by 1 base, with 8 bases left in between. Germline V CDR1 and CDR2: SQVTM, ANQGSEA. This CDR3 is CSVAGGSYEQYF. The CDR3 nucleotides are TGCAGCGTTGCCGGCGGTTCCTACGAGCAGTACTTC.

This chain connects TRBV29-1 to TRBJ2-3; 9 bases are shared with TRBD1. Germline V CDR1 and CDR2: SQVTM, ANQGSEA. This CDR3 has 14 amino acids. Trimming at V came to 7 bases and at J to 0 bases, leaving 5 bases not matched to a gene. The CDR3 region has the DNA TGCAGCGCATCCGGGACAGGGAGCACAGATACGCAGTATTTT. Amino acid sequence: CSASGTGSTDTQYF.

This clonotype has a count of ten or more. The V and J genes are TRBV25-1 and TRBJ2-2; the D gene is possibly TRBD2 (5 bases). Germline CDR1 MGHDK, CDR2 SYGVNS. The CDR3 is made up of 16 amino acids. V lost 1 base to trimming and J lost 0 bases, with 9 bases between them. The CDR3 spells CASSESHGTNTGELFF. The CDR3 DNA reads TGTGCCAGCAGTGAATCACACGGGACGAACACCGGGGAGCTGTTTTTT.

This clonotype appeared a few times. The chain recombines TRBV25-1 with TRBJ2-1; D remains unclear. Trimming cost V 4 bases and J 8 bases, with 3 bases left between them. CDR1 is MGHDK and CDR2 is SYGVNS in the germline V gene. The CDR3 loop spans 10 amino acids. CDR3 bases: TGTGCCAGCAGTGGGGATGAGCAGTTCTTC. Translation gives CASSGDEQFF.

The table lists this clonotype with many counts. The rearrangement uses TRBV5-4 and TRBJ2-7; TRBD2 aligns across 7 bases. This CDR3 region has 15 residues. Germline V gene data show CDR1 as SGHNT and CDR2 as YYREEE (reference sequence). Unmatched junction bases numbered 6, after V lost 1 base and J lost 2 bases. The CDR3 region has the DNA TGTGCCAGCAGCTTGATGGGGGGGACTCCCTACGAGCAGTACTTC. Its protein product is CASSLMGGTPYEQYF.

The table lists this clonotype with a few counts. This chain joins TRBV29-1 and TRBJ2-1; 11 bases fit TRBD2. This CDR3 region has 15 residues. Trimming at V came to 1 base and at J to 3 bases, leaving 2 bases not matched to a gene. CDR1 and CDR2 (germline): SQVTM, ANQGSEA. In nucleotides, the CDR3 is TGCAGCGTTGAAGGGACTAGCGGGCACTACAATGAGCAGTTCTTC. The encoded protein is CSVEGTSGHYNEQFF.

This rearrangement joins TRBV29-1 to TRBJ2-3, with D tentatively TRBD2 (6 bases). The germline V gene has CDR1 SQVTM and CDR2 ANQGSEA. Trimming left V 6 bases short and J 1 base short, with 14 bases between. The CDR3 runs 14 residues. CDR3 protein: CSVMISGRTDTQYF. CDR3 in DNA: TGCAGCGTCATGATTAGCGGCCGCACAGATACGCAGTATTTT.